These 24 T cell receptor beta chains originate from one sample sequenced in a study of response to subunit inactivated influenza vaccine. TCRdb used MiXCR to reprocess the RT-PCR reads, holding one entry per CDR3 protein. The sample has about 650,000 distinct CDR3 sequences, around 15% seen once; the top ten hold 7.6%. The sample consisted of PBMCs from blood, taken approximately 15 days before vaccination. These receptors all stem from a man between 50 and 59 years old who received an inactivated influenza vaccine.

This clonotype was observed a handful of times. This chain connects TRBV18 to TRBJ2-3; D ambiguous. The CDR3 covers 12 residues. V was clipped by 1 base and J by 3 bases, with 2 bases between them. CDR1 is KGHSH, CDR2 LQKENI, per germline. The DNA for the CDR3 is TGTGCCAGCTCACCACAAACAGATACGCAGTATTTT. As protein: CASSPQTDTQYF.

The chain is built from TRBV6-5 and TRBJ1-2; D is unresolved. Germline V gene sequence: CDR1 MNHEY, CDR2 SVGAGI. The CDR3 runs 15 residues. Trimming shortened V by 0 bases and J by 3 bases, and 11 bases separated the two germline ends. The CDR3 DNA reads TGTGCCAGCAGTTACTCGAGCAGGACCTACTATGGCTACACCTTC. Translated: CASSYSSRTYYGYTF.

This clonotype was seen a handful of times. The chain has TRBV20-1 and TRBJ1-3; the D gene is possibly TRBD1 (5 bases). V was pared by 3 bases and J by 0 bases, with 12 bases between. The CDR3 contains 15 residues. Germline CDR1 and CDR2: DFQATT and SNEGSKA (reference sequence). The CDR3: CSASEGSSSGNTIYF. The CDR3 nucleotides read TGCAGTGCTAGCGAGGGGTCGAGCTCTGGAAACACCATATATTTT.

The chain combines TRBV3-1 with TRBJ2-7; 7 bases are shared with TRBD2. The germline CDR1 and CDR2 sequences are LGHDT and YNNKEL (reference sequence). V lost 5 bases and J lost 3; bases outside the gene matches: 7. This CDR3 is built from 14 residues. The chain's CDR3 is CASSSRLAHYEQYF. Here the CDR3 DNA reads TGTGCCAGCAGCTCACGACTAGCCCACTACGAGCAGTACTTC.

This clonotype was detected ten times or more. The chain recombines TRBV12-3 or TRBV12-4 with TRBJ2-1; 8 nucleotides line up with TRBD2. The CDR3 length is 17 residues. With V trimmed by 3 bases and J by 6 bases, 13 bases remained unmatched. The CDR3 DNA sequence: TGTGCCAGCAGTTTTGGTCGGGGACTAGACGGAACCAATGAGCAGTTCTTC. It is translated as CASSFGRGLDGTNEQFF.

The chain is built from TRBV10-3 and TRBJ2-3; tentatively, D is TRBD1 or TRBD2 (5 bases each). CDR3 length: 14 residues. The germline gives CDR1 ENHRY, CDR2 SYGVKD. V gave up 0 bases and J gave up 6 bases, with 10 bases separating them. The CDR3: CAISESGRGDTQYF. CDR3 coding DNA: TGTGCCATCAGTGAGTCGGGACGGGGTGATACGCAGTATTTT.

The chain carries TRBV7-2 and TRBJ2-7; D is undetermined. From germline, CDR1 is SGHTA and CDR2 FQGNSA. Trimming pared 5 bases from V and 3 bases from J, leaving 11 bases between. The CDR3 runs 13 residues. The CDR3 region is CASSNRAYYEQYF. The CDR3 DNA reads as TGTGCCAGCAGCAACCGGGCCTACTACGAGCAGTACTTC.

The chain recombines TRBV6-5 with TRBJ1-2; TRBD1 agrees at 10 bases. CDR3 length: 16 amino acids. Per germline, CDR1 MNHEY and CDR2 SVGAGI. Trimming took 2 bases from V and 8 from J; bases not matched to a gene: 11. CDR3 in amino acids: CASSYRNPGTGEGYTF. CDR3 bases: TGTGCCAGCAGTTACCGCAACCCCGGGACAGGGGAGGGCTACACCTTC.

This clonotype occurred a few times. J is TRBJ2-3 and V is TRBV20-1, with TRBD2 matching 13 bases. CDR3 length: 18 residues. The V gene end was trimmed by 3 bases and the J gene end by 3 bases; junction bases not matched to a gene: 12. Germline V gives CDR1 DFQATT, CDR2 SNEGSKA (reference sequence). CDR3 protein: CSARGGLTSGRVTDTQYF. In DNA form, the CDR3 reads TGCAGTGCTAGGGGAGGTCTTACTAGCGGGAGGGTTACAGATACGCAGTATTTT.

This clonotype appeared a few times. The CDR3 reads CASSRRLAANNEQFF. The CDR3 nucleotides are TGCGCCAGCAGCCGACGACTAGCGGCCAACAATGAGCAGTTCTTC. The rearrangement uses TRBV4-3 and TRBJ2-1, with TRBD2 identical over 9 bases. V trimming: 4 bases; J trimming: 5 bases; junction bases outside the gene matches: 6. CDR1 is LGHNA, CDR2 YSLEER, per germline. This CDR3 has 15 amino acids.

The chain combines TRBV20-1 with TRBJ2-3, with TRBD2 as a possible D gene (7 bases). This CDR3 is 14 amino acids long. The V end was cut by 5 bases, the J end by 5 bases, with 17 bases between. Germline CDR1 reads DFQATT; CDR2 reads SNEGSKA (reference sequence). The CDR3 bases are TGCAGTGCTCCCTACGGGGGCGGGGGAGATACGCAGTATTTT. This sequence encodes CSAPYGGGGDTQYF.

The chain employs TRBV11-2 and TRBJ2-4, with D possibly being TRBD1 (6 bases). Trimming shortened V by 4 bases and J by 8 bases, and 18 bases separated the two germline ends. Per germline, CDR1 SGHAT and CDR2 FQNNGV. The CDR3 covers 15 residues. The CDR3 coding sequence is TGTGCCAGCAGCTCTTCCGGGACATCCCATGACATTCAGTACTTC. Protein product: CASSSSGTSHDIQYF.

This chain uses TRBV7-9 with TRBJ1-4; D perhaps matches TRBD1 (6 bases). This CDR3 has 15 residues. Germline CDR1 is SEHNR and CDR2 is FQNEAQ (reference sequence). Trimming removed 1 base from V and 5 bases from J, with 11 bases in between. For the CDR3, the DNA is TGTGCCAGCAGCTTAGACTGGGACAAAAATGAAAAACTGTTTTTT. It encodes CASSLDWDKNEKLFF.

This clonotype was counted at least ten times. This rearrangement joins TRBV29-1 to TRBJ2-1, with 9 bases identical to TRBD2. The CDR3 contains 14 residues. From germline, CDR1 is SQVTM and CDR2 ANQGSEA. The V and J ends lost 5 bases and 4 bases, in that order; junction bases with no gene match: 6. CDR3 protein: CSVIGGRGYNEQFF. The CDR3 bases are TGCAGCGTTATAGGCGGGAGGGGGTACAATGAGCAGTTCTTC.

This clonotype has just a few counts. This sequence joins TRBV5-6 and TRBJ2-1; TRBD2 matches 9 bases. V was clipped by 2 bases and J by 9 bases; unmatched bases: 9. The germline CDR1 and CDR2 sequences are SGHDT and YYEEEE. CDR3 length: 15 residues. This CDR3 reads CASSFPAGGPGEQFF. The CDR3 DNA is TGTGCCAGCAGCTTTCCCGCGGGGGGGCCGGGTGAGCAGTTCTTC.

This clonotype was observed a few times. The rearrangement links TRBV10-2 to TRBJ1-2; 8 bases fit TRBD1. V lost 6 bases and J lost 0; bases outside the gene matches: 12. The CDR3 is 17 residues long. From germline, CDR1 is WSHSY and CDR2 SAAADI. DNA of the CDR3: TGCGCCAGCAGGCCGGCAGCAGGGGGCCCCTCTAACTATGGCTACACCTTC. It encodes CASRPAAGGPSNYGYTF.

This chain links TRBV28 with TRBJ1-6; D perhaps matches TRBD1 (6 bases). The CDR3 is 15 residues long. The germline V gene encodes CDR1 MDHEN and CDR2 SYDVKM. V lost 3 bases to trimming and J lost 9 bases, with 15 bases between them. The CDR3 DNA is TGTGCCAGCAGTTTGGGGGGGGCGTCGGCTTCACCCCTCCACTTT. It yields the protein CASSLGGASASPLHF.

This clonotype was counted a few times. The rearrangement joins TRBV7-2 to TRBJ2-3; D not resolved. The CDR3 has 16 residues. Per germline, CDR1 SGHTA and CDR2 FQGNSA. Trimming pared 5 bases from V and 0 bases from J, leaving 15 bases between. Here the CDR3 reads CASSPLGHYSTDTQYF. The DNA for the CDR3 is TGTGCCAGCAGCCCTCTTGGGCACTACAGCACAGATACGCAGTATTTT.

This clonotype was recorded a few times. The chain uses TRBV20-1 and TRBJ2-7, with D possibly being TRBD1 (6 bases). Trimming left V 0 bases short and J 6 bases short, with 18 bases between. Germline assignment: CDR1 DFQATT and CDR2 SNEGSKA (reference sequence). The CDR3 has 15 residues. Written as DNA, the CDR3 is TGCAGTGCTAGAGATAGTATCAGGGGCCGGCGCGAGCAGTACTTC. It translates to CSARDSIRGRREQYF.

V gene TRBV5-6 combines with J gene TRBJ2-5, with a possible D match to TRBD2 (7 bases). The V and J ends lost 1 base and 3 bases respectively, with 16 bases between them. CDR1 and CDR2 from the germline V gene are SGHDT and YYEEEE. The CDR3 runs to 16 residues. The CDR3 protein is CASSLLMGGGKETQYF. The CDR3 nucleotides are TGTGCCAGCAGCTTGTTGATGGGCGGGGGCAAAGAGACCCAGTACTTC.

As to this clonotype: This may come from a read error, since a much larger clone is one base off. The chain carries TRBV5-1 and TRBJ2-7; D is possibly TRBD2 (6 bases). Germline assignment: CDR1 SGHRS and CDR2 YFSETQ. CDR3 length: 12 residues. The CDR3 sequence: CARSLEGNEQYF. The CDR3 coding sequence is TGCGCCAGAAGCTTGGAGGGAAACGAGCAGTACTTC.

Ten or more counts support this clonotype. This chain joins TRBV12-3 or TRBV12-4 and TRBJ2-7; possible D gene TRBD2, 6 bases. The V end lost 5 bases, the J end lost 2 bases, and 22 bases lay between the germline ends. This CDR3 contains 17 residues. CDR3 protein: CASSEIGLAGGTYEQYF. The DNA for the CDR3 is TGTGCCAGCAGTGAAATTGGTCTAGCTGGGGGGACCTACGAGCAGTACTTC.

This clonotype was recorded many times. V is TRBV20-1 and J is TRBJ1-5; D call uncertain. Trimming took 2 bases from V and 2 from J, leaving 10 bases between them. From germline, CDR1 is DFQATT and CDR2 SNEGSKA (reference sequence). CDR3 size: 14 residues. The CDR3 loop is CSARKFAGNQPQHF. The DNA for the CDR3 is TGCAGTGCTAGAAAGTTTGCCGGCAATCAGCCCCAGCATTTT.

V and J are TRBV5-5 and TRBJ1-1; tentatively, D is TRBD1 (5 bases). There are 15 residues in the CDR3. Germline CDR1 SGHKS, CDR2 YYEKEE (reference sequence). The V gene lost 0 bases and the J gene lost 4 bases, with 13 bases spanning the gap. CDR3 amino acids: CASSLEGSGSTEAFF. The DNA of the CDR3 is TGTGCCAGCAGCTTGGAGGGTTCAGGGAGCACTGAAGCTTTCTTT.